The 30 T cell receptor beta chains given below trace back to one sample, sequenced in a study of regulatory dendritic cells for organ transplantation. The repertoire was sequenced with immunoSEQ multiplex PCR; TCRdb's copy has only in-frame clones and lacks some. The data contain over 25,000 clones, 80% to 85% of them singletons. Sequenced input: naive CD4+ T cells from blood. Described subset: CD45RA+ naive T cells. The receptors were gathered from a human donor in good health.

The chain employs TRBV6-1 and TRBJ2-1; 8 nucleotides agree with TRBD2. The CDR3 has 16 amino acids. The germline gives CDR1 MNHNS, CDR2 SASEGT. V lost 4 bases, J lost 6 bases, and 11 bases stayed unmatched. The CDR3 protein is CASSVPGLGAGNEQFF. The CDR3, as DNA: TGTGCCAGCAGTGTTCCGGGACTAGGGGCGGGCAATGAGCAGTTCTTC.

The rearrangement uses TRBV7-9 and TRBJ2-3; D is possibly TRBD2 (5 bases). From germline, CDR1 is SEHNR and CDR2 FQNEAQ (reference sequence). This CDR3 contains 14 residues. V lost 4 bases to trimming and J lost 6 bases, with 14 bases between them. This CDR3 is CASSSPGESDTQYF. CDR3 bases: TGTGCCAGCAGCTCGCCCGGGGAGTCTGATACGCAGTATTTT.

V is TRBV19 and J is TRBJ2-7, with TRBD1 as a possible D gene (6 bases). Between the trimmed V and J ends, which lost 11 bases and 7 bases, there was a span of 18 bases. Germline assignment: CDR1 LNHDA and CDR2 SQIVND (reference sequence). The CDR3 sequence is 12 residues long. For the CDR3, the DNA is TGTGCCTCCGAGGGGGAGTTGAGGGAGCAGTACTTC. Translation gives CASEGELREQYF.

The chain joins TRBV5-1 to TRBJ2-5; no definite D call. The germline gives CDR1 SGHRS, CDR2 YFSETQ. This CDR3 comprises 14 residues. Trimming shortened V by 1 base and J by 4 bases, and 11 bases separated the two germline ends. The CDR3: CASSLFSPRETQYF. The CDR3 nucleotides are TGCGCCAGCAGCTTGTTTAGCCCAAGAGAGACCCAGTACTTC. The full variable domain, rest sourced from reference TRBV5-1 and TRBJ2-5, is KAGVTQTPRYLIKTRGQQVTLSCSPISGHRSVSWYQQTPGQGLQFLFEYFSETQRNKGNFPGRFSGRQFSNSRSEMNVSTLELGDSALYLCASSLFSPRETQYFGPGTRLLVL.

V is TRBV5-1 and J is TRBJ2-7; TRBD2 matches at 9 bases. This CDR3 is 13 amino acids long. With V trimmed by 3 bases and J by 4 bases, 2 bases remained unmatched. Germline CDR1 is SGHRS and CDR2 is YFSETQ. CDR3 sequence (DNA): TGCGCCAGCAGCTGGAGCGGGGGGTACGAGCAGTACTTC. It specifies CASSWSGGYEQYF.

This clone has only a few counts. V and J are TRBV5-6 and TRBJ2-5; TRBD2 might be the D (5 bases). CDR1 and CDR2 (germline): SGHDT, YYEEEE. The V gene lost 3 bases and the J gene lost 3 bases, with 12 bases spanning the gap. The CDR3 has 14 residues. CDR3 in DNA: TGTGCCAGCAGCTCCCGGGGAAGCGAAGAGACCCAGTACTTC. Protein sequence: CASSSRGSEETQYF.

This clone appeared a few times. This sequence joins TRBV29-1 and TRBJ1-1; TRBD1 is a possible D gene (5 bases). Germline-derived CDR1 and CDR2 are SQVTM and ANQGSEA. This CDR3 has 12 residues. V was shortened by 6 bases and J by 4 bases, with 12 bases between the two germline ends. The CDR3 nucleotides read TGCAGCGTCAGGGATCCCAGCACTGAAGCTTTCTTT. Protein sequence: CSVRDPSTEAFF.

This clone has a handful of counts. This chain uses TRBV2 with TRBJ1-4; tentatively, D is TRBD1 (6 bases). CDR3 length: 15 amino acids. CDR1 SNHLY and CDR2 FYNNEI come from the germline V gene. Trimming stripped 7 bases from V and 4 bases from J, with 16 bases between. The CDR3 sequence is CASNYLGGDNEKLFF. CDR3 sequence (DNA): TGTGCCAGCAATTATTTAGGGGGGGATAATGAAAAACTGTTTTTT.

A single count supports this clone. CDR3 bases: TGTGCCAGCAGCCCCCGGGGGGGCCATAACACAGATACGCAGTATTTT. It specifies CASSPRGGHNTDTQYF. The chain has TRBV9 and TRBJ2-3, with TRBD2 identical over 8 bases. V trimming: 4 bases; J trimming: 2 bases; junction bases outside the gene matches: 9. The CDR3 is 16 amino acids. Germline V gene sequence: CDR1 SGDLS, CDR2 YYNGEE.

The rearrangement joins TRBV18 to TRBJ1-1; a possible D gene is TRBD1 (5 bases). V lost 5 bases and J 1 base, leaving 11 bases between the germline ends. Germline V gene lookup returns CDR1 KGHSH and CDR2 LQKENI. This CDR3 spans 14 amino acids. CDR3 residues: CASSDRLANTEAFF. CDR3 DNA sequence: TGTGCCAGCTCAGACAGACTGGCGAACACTGAAGCTTTCTTT.

The rearrangement uses TRBV2 and TRBJ1-1; perhaps TRBD1 as D (5 bases). CDR1 SNHLY and CDR2 FYNNEI come from the germline V gene. The CDR3 runs 14 residues. V lost 6 bases, J lost 0 bases, and 11 bases lay in between. The CDR3 DNA sequence: TGTGCCAGCAGCCGACAGCTCATGAACACTGAAGCTTTCTTT. It yields the protein CASSRQLMNTEAFF.

This clone was counted between two and nine times. The rearrangement uses TRBV5-1 and TRBJ1-5; 8 bases agree with TRBD1. The CDR3 consists of 14 residues. Trimming at V came to 4 bases and at J to 2 bases, leaving 2 bases not matched to a gene. Looked up from germline, CDR1 is SGHRS and CDR2 is YFSETQ. The chain's CDR3 is CASSAGQGNQPQHF. The CDR3 nucleotides are TGCGCCAGCAGCGCGGGACAGGGCAATCAGCCCCAGCATTTT.

About this clone: Other nucleotide sequences from this sample produce the same CDR3. The chain uses TRBV6-1 and TRBJ1-3, with 7 bases identical to TRBD1. Trimming took 6 bases from V and 9 from J; bases not matched to a gene: 11. CDR1 is MNHNS, CDR2 SASEGT, per germline. The CDR3 contains 14 residues. The CDR3 loop is CASSKQGQRSTIYF. The CDR3 nucleotides are TGTGCCAGCAGCAAGCAGGGACAGAGGAGCACCATATATTTT.

J is TRBJ2-1 and V is TRBV5-1, with 7 bases lining up with TRBD1. The V and J ends lost 4 bases and 9 bases, in that order; junction bases with no gene match: 13. Germline V gene lookup returns CDR1 SGHRS and CDR2 YFSETQ. The CDR3 loop spans 15 amino acids. DNA of the CDR3: TGCGCCAGCAGCCCGGGACAGTCGGAGATAAGTGAGCAGTTCTTC. This codes for CASSPGQSEISEQFF.

The chain combines TRBV18 with TRBJ2-5; D is uncertain. This CDR3 contains 13 residues. Germline V lookup: CDR1 KGHSH, CDR2 LQKENI. The ends were cut back, 3 bases at V and 0 bases at J, with 5 bases in the middle. The CDR3 here is CASSPRNQETQYF. In DNA, the CDR3 is TGTGCCAGCTCACCGAGAAACCAAGAGACCCAGTACTTC.

The chain has TRBV7-2 and TRBJ1-2, with D maybe TRBD1 (5 bases). V lost 1 base and J 4 bases, leaving 16 bases between the germline ends. The CDR3 has 16 residues. Looked up from germline, CDR1 is SGHTA and CDR2 is FQGNSA. This CDR3 is CASSLERPGRAYGYTF. The DNA for the CDR3 is TGTGCCAGCAGCTTAGAACGTCCAGGGAGGGCCTATGGCTACACCTTC.

The V call is TRBV29-1, the J call TRBJ2-5; 11 nucleotides line up with TRBD2. The germline V gene encodes CDR1 SQVTM and CDR2 ANQGSEA. Unmatched junction bases numbered 9, after V lost 7 bases and J lost 5 bases. This CDR3 comprises 14 residues. The DNA for the CDR3 is TGCAGCGCGCTAGCGGGGGGCCCTTTTGAGACCCAGTACTTC. Encoded protein: CSALAGGPFETQYF.

The V and J genes are TRBV7-9 and TRBJ1-4; D remains unclear. The germline CDR1 and CDR2 sequences are SEHNR and FQNEAQ (reference sequence). V shed 5 bases and J shed 3 bases, with 7 bases lying between them. This CDR3 region has 13 residues. The CDR3 reads CASSPPPNEKLFF. The CDR3 region has the DNA TGTGCCAGCAGCCCCCCTCCTAATGAAAAACTGTTTTTT.

This chain uses TRBV10-1 with TRBJ2-7, with D tentatively TRBD2 (5 bases). The germline gives CDR1 WNHNN, CDR2 SYGVQD (reference sequence). This CDR3 has 13 residues. V shed 6 bases and J shed 3 bases, with 12 bases lying between them. This CDR3 reads CASRRVTYYEQYF. The CDR3, as DNA: TGCGCCAGCAGGAGGGTCACATACTACGAGCAGTACTTC.

The gene calls are TRBV7-9 and TRBJ1-4; a weak D match, TRBD1 (6 bases). The germline V gene has CDR1 SEHNR and CDR2 FQNEAQ (reference sequence). Trimming took 5 bases from V and 0 from J, leaving 19 bases between them. CDR3 length: 18 amino acids. This CDR3 reads CASSSNPGQLATNEKLFF. The CDR3 DNA sequence: TGTGCCAGCAGCAGCAACCCGGGACAACTTGCAACTAATGAAAAACTGTTTTTT.

V usage is TRBV14 and J usage is TRBJ1-1; 8 nucleotides align to TRBD1. The CDR3 consists of 13 residues. J was trimmed by 5 bases and V by 6 bases; bases with no gene match: 5. From germline, CDR1 is SGHDN and CDR2 FVKESK. CDR3 nucleotides: TGTGCCAGCAGTTCAACAGGGGGTACTGAAGCTTTCTTT. It is translated as CASSSTGGTEAFF.

The V and J genes are TRBV5-4 and TRBJ2-7; TRBD1 matches at 9 bases. Looked up from germline, CDR1 is SGHNT and CDR2 is YYREEE (reference sequence). The CDR3 runs to 14 residues. V gave up 3 bases and J gave up 6 bases; unmatched junction bases: 7. The CDR3 DNA is TGTGCCAGCAGCTCCCTAGGACAGGGGCCCGAGCAGTACTTC. This translates into CASSSLGQGPEQYF.

V gene TRBV4-1 combines with J gene TRBJ2-3, with 8 bases that match TRBD1. Germline CDR1 is MGHRA and CDR2 is YSYEKL. This CDR3 is built from 12 residues. V lost 3 bases and J lost 15; bases outside the gene matches: 8. The CDR3 region is CASSQGDRKIYF. The CDR3 coding sequence is TGCGCCAGCAGCCAGGGGGACAGGAAAATCTATTTT.

V gene TRBV15 combines with J gene TRBJ1-6; D remains unclear. V was pared by 5 bases and J by 7 bases, with 9 bases between. CDR3 length: 13 residues. In germline, CDR1 is LNHNV, CDR2 YYDKDF (reference sequence). The CDR3 sequence: CATSPGGNSPLHF. CDR3 DNA: TGTGCCACCAGCCCTGGCGGAAATTCACCCCTCCACTTT.

This clone was detected a few times. The CDR3, as DNA: TGCAGCGTTGAAGAGAGTACGGATACGCAGTATTTT. This sequence encodes CSVEESTDTQYF. The V and J genes are TRBV29-1 and TRBJ2-3; D remains ambiguous. The CDR3 totals 12 residues. V was shortened by 0 bases and J by 6 bases, with 7 bases between the two germline ends. Per germline, CDR1 SQVTM and CDR2 ANQGSEA.

This clone was seen a few times. The rearrangement links TRBV4-1 to TRBJ1-4; 9 bases align to TRBD1. Per the germline V gene, CDR1 is MGHRA and CDR2 is YSYEKL. Trimming cost V 2 bases and J 5 bases; bases outside gene matches: 6. The CDR3 extends over 16 amino acids. CDR3: CASSQLGGTGNEKLFF. The CDR3 nucleotides read TGCGCCAGCAGCCAACTAGGTGGGACAGGGAATGAAAAACTGTTTTTT.

The chain is built from TRBV21-1 and TRBJ2-5; TRBD2, the D gene given by the table, was not confirmed from the DNA. TRBV21-1 is given as a pseudogene. The CDR3 has 17 residues. CDR3 in amino acids: CASSTRTSGGASETQYF. The DNA of the CDR3 is TGTGCCAGCAGCACACGGACTAGCGGGGGGGCCTCAGAGACCCAGTACTTC.

The CDR3 loop reads CASSPRRDLGDTQYF. For the CDR3, the DNA is TGTGCCAGCAGTCCTCGGAGGGACCTAGGTGATACGCAGTATTTT. This chain connects TRBV27 to TRBJ2-3; the D gene is possibly TRBD2 (6 bases). CDR1 and CDR2 (germline): MNHEY, SMNVEV (reference sequence). This CDR3 has 15 amino acids. V was clipped by 5 bases and J by 6 bases, with 18 bases between them.

The chain uses TRBV6-5 and TRBJ2-3, with 7 bases identical to TRBD1. The CDR3 has 15 amino acids. The germline V gene encodes CDR1 MNHEY and CDR2 SVGAGI. V lost 0 bases and J lost 2; bases outside the gene matches: 2. This CDR3 reads CASSYSTGNTDTQYF. CDR3 coding DNA: TGTGCCAGCAGTTACTCGACAGGGAACACAGATACGCAGTATTTT.

CDR3 sequence (DNA): TGTGCCAGCAGCTTAGTACAGGGGGCGAACAATGAGCAGTTCTTC. As protein: CASSLVQGANNEQFF. The chain couples TRBV7-3 to TRBJ2-1, with 9 bases aligning to TRBD1. V lost 2 bases and J lost 5; bases outside the gene matches: 4. The CDR3 sequence is 15 residues long. The V gene's germline CDR1 is SGHTA and CDR2 FQGTGA.